A selection of T cell receptor beta chains follows, all from one sample in a study of T cell responses to AZD1222 COVID-19 vaccine. This table comes from immunoSEQ multiplex PCR, and its TCRdb copy is limited to in-frame clones, with some not included. Of tens of thousands of clones in the sample, approximately 80% are singletons; the top ten hold 20% to 25%. Source: peripheral blood, taken on day 0 of MenACWY control vaccination. Every receptor here comes from an adult in good health. Each CDR3 is given with its conserved first and last residue. A D gene is named only where the DNA matches it firmly. Rows may omit the clone size; those that give it use once, few, many or a size class.

D | J | V | size | CDR3 | DNA
. | TRBJ2-5 | TRBV2 | . | CASSEYWTDQGETQYF | TGTGCCAGCAGTGAGTACTGGACAGACCAAGGGGAGACCCAGTACTTC
TRBD1 | TRBJ1-5 | TRBV19 | . | CASSIETGNQPQHF | TGTGCCAGTAGTATCGAGACAGGGAATCAGCCCCAGCATTTT
. | TRBJ1-2 | TRBV19 | once | CASSRVNYGYTF | TGTGCCAGTAGTAGGGTAAACTATGGCTACACCTTC
. | TRBJ1-2 | TRBV5-1 | . | CASSLAQEYGYTF | TGCGCCAGCAGCTTGGCTCAGGAATATGGCTACACCTTC
TRBD2 | TRBJ2-3 | TRBV4-2 | . | CASSQDLAGGTDTQYF | TGTGCCAGCAGCCAAGATCTAGCGGGGGGGACAGATACGCAGTATTTT
TRBD1 | TRBJ1-1 | TRBV5-4 | once | CASSLGTANTEAFF | TGTGCCAGCAGCCTCGGGACAGCGAACACTGAAGCTTTCTTT
TRBD1 | TRBJ2-7 | TRBV19 | once | CASSTTGTGIYEQYF | TGTGCCAGTAGTACAACCGGGACAGGGATCTACGAGCAGTACTTC
. | TRBJ1-5 | TRBV12-1 | . | CASSYPSSSVREGKSNQPQHF | TGTGCCAGCAGCTACCCTTCGTCTAGTGTCAGGGAAGGAAAGAGCAATCAGCCCCAGCATTTT
. | TRBJ1-6 | TRBV3-1/TRBV3-2 | once | CASSHWSNNSPLHF | TGTGCCAGCAGCCATTGGAGTAATAATTCACCCCTCCACTTT
TRBD1 | TRBJ1-1 | TRBV5-8 | . | CASSLVGTGFVAFF | TGTGCCAGCAGCTTGGTTGGGACAGGGTTTGTAGCTTTCTTT
. | TRBJ1-6 | TRBV5-1 | . | CASTQAEGHNSPLHF | TGCGCCAGCACCCAGGCGGAGGGCCATAATTCACCCCTCCACTTT
. | TRBJ2-2 | TRBV5-1 | . | CASSGAPGRGTGELFF | TGCGCCAGCAGCGGGGCCCCAGGGCGCGGGACCGGGGAGCTGTTTTTT
. | TRBJ1-4 | TRBV19 | . | CASSIPGWEKLFF | TGTGCCAGTAGTATCCCGGGATGGGAAAAACTGTTTTTT
TRBD2 | TRBJ2-1 | TRBV18 | . | CASASGIYNEQFF | TGTGCCAGTGCTAGCGGGATCTACAATGAGCAGTTCTTC
TRBD1 | TRBJ1-1 | TRBV5-5 | . | CASSLPQGGNTEAFF | TGTGCCAGCAGCTTGCCCCAGGGGGGGAACACTGAAGCTTTCTTT
. | TRBJ1-3 | TRBV15 | . | CATSRDPPGVGNTIYF | TGTGCCACCAGCAGAGACCCCCCAGGGGTTGGAAACACCATATATTTT
TRBD1 | TRBJ1-2 | TRBV18 | few | CASSQASRAGGANGYGYTF | TGTGCCAGCTCACAGGCCAGCCGGGCAGGGGGCGCCAATGGCTATGGCTACACCTTC
. | TRBJ2-7 | TRBV28 | . | CASSLGGTGEQYF | TGTGCCAGCAGTTTAGGTGGGACGGGGGAGCAGTACTTC
. | TRBJ1-3 | TRBV4-1 | . | CASSQGQVGNTIYF | TGCGCCAGCAGCCAAGGGCAAGTTGGAAACACCATATATTTT
TRBD2 | TRBJ2-3 | TRBV5-1 | . | CASSLGGGSGKDTQYF | TGCGCCAGCAGCCTGGGAGGCGGTAGCGGGAAGGATACGCAGTATTTT
. | TRBJ1-6 | TRBV6-5 | . | CASRVGSSPLHF | TGTGCCAGCAGGGTTGGAAGTTCACCCCTCCACTTT
TRBD1 | TRBJ2-1 | TRBV6-5 | few | CASSTGTGGMYEQFF | TGTGCCAGCAGTACCGGGACAGGGGGCATGTATGAGCAGTTCTTC
. | TRBJ1-2 | TRBV4-1 | few | CASSPGPQREGYTF | TGCGCCAGCAGCCCCGGGCCTCAACGCGAGGGCTACACCTTC
. | TRBJ2-2 | TRBV5-4 | . | CASSLASGELFF | TGTGCCAGCAGCTTGGCCTCAGGGGAGCTGTTTTTT
TRBD1 | TRBJ1-1 | TRBV7-9 | few | CASSPDGQGATEAFF | TGTGCCAGCAGCCCCGATGGACAGGGGGCGACTGAAGCTTTCTTT